These 20 T cell receptor beta chains were all obtained from the same sample, sequenced in a study of shared clonotypes between healthy human individuals. Sequencing used immunoSEQ multiplex PCR; TCRdb keeps in-frame clones, though not all of them. The repertoire holds millions of clones, about 92% seen once, with 1.7% in the top ten. CD45RO-negative CD8 cells positively selected for CCR7 made up the naive population, which excluded terminally differentiated effector memory CD45RA+ cells. Sequenced: naive CD8+ T cells from PBMCs. These receptors were collected from a man aged 18 to 30 in good health. Some clones in this sample may be carry-over from other donors' samples.

The V call is TRBV7-6, the J call TRBJ2-1; tentatively, D is TRBD1 (7 bases). V shed 5 bases and J shed 1 base, with 12 bases lying between them. The germline CDR1 and CDR2 sequences are SGHVS and FNYEAQ. The CDR3 loop spans 15 amino acids. The CDR3 spells CASSPGGPSYNEQFF. As DNA, the CDR3 is TGTGCCAGCAGCCCAGGGGGGCCTTCCTACAATGAGCAGTTCTTC.

The chain has TRBV9 and TRBJ2-5; 7 positions agree with TRBD2. This CDR3 has 14 residues. V shed 7 bases and J 1 base; nucleotides not matched to a gene: 7. Germline CDR1 reads SGDLS; CDR2 reads YYNGEE. The CDR3 protein is CASGRSGGQETQYF. CDR3 coding DNA: TGTGCCAGCGGGAGGTCGGGGGGCCAAGAGACCCAGTACTTC.

The chain combines TRBV28 with TRBJ1-5; a weak D match, TRBD1 (6 bases). The CDR3 is 14 amino acids. V was clipped by 5 bases and J by 7 bases, with 15 bases between them. The germline CDR1 and CDR2 sequences are MDHEN and SYDVKM. CDR3 protein: CASSPIPRGQPQHF. The DNA for the CDR3 is TGTGCCAGCAGTCCCATCCCGAGGGGGCAGCCCCAGCATTTT.

This chain joins TRBV27 and TRBJ1-5, with D maybe TRBD1 (5 bases). The V end lost 3 bases, the J end lost 4 bases, and 13 bases lay between the germline ends. Germline loops: CDR1 MNHEY, CDR2 SMNVEV (reference sequence). The CDR3 runs to 15 residues. Here the CDR3 reads CASSFYWDPNQPQHF. The CDR3 DNA reads as TGTGCCAGCAGTTTCTATTGGGACCCAAATCAGCCCCAGCATTTT.

V and J are TRBV5-5 and TRBJ2-7; tentative D call: TRBD1 (6 bases). This CDR3 is built from 14 residues. V shed 4 bases and J shed 4 bases, with 15 bases lying between them. CDR1 is SGHKS, CDR2 YYEKEE, per germline (reference sequence). The CDR3 loop reads CASSHPTGRYEQYF. CDR3 nucleotides: TGTGCCAGCAGCCACCCGACAGGCCGTTACGAGCAGTACTTC.

The chain combines TRBV29-1 with TRBJ2-7; 7 nucleotides agree with TRBD1. The ends lost 4 bases at V and 3 bases at J; junction bases unmatched: 18. The CDR3 consists of 17 residues. Germline lookup yields CDR1 SQVTM and CDR2 ANQGSEA. CDR3 nucleotides: TGCAGCGTTGGTGGTGACAGGGATTTGTCTTTGGGCTACGAGCAGTACTTC. It encodes CSVGGDRDLSLGYEQYF.

CDR3 loop: CASSQDRWGTGVYNEQFF. For the CDR3, the DNA is TGCGCCAGCAGCCAAGATCGATGGGGGACAGGGGTATACAATGAGCAGTTCTTC. The genes are TRBV4-3 and TRBJ2-1; 10 nucleotides match TRBD1. CDR1 is LGHNA, CDR2 YSLEER, per germline. V dropped 0 bases and J dropped 4; count of bases not matched to a gene: 9. The CDR3 consists of 18 residues.

In regard to this clone: The same CDR3 also results from other DNA sequences found in this sample. V is TRBV7-9 and J is TRBJ2-7, with no clear D. The germline V gene has CDR1 SEHNR and CDR2 FQNEAQ (reference sequence). Trimming took 4 bases from V and 0 from J, leaving 10 bases between them. The CDR3 covers 14 residues. The CDR3 region has the DNA TGTGCCAGCAGCTCGCCAGGCAGCTCCTACGAGCAGTACTTC. It is translated as CASSSPGSSYEQYF.

This clone appeared once. The chain joins TRBV10-2 to TRBJ2-7; 15 bases map to TRBD2. The CDR3 has 15 residues. CDR1 WSHSY and CDR2 SAAADI come from the germline V gene. The V and J ends lost 6 bases and 4 bases, in that order; junction bases with no gene match: 4. CDR3 in DNA: TGCGCCAGCAGAGGCGGGACTAGCGGGGGGTACGAGCAGTACTTC. It encodes CASRGGTSGGYEQYF.

The rearrangement links TRBV27 to TRBJ2-2, with TRBD1 matching over 9 bases. The germline V gene has CDR1 MNHEY and CDR2 SMNVEV (reference sequence). There are 19 residues in the CDR3. With 5 bases clipped from V and 7 bases from J, the junction kept 20 bases outside the gene matches. The CDR3 spells CASSTYPGQGFGTSGELFF. DNA of the CDR3: TGTGCCAGCAGTACATATCCGGGACAGGGCTTCGGAACAAGCGGGGAGCTGTTTTTT.

This chain joins TRBV4-1 and TRBJ1-2; D is undetermined. The V and J ends lost 0 bases and 6 bases respectively, with 11 bases between them. This CDR3 is 14 amino acids long. The germline V gene encodes CDR1 MGHRA and CDR2 YSYEKL. The CDR3 sequence is CASSQDWGRDGYTF. The CDR3 nucleotides are TGCGCCAGCAGCCAAGACTGGGGTCGCGATGGCTACACCTTC.

There are a few counts of this clone. The chain joins TRBV19 to TRBJ2-2; TRBD2 is a possible D gene (6 bases). This CDR3 comprises 13 residues. Trimming removed 2 bases from V and 6 bases from J, with 7 bases in between. Germline assignment: CDR1 LNHDA and CDR2 SQIVND (reference sequence). The CDR3, as DNA: TGTGCCAGTAGTATATCGGGGGCCGGGGAGCTGTTTTTT. Its protein is CASSISGAGELFF.

The chain uses TRBV23-1 and TRBJ1-1; TRBD1 matches 11 bases. TRBV23-1 is designated an ORF whose function remains uncertain. The CDR3 is made up of 14 amino acids. With V trimmed by 7 bases and J by 4 bases, 5 bases remained unmatched. The DNA of the CDR3 is TGCGCCAGCAAGGACAGGGGGCGGTGCACTGAAGCTTTCTTT. Its translation: CASKDRGRCTEAFF.

This chain joins TRBV19 and TRBJ2-3; the D gene is possibly TRBD2 (5 bases). V lost 5 bases, J lost 11 bases, and 17 bases lay in between. CDR3 length: 13 residues. From germline, CDR1 is LNHDA and CDR2 SQIVND (reference sequence). DNA of the CDR3: TGTGCCAGTAGTCTCTCACTAGGGTTCGGGCAGTATTTT. Its translation is CASSLSLGFGQYF.

The chain uses TRBV5-6 and TRBJ2-2, with 12 bases that match TRBD2. The CDR3 runs to 16 residues. Germline values: CDR1 SGHDT, CDR2 YYEEEE. V lost 4 bases to trimming and J lost 3 bases; unmatched junction nucleotides: 4. CDR3 bases: TGTGCCAGCAGCGTAGGACTAGCGGGATACACCGGGGAGCTGTTTTTT. Protein: CASSVGLAGYTGELFF.

This clone was recorded once. The gene calls are TRBV2 and TRBJ1-2, with D possibly TRBD1 on 5 matching bases. Germline CDR1 is SNHLY and CDR2 is FYNNEI. Trimming stripped 0 bases from V and 1 base from J, with 18 bases between. There are 18 residues in the CDR3. As DNA, the CDR3 is TGTGCCAGCAGTGAAGCTTCCAGGGATTTCCTCCTTAACTATGGCTACACCTTC. Its translation: CASSEASRDFLLNYGYTF.

To note about this clone: Other DNA sequences in this sample translate to the same CDR3. The rearrangement uses TRBV9 and TRBJ1-2; D ambiguous. The germline V gene has CDR1 SGDLS and CDR2 YYNGEE. V lost 2 bases, J lost 2 bases, and 7 bases lay in between. The CDR3 consists of 13 residues. This CDR3 reads CASSVGGNYGYTF. Written as DNA, the CDR3 is TGTGCCAGCAGCGTCGGTGGGAACTATGGCTACACCTTC.

This clone was found once. The rearrangement uses TRBV5-1 and TRBJ1-2; 9 nucleotides line up with TRBD1. The CDR3 spans 15 residues. Germline CDR1 is SGHRS and CDR2 is YFSETQ. J gave up 3 bases and V 4 bases, and 7 bases lay outside the gene matches. CDR3 loop: CASSEGTGNYYGYTF. The CDR3 DNA follows: TGCGCCAGCAGCGAAGGGACAGGGAATTACTATGGCTACACCTTC.

The CDR3 DNA is TGTGCCAGTCCCCCCTTTCGGGACAGGAGGTCCCCCTCCTACGAGCAGTACTTC. This gives the protein CASPPFRDRRSPSYEQYF. V gene TRBV19 combines with J gene TRBJ2-7, with 8 bases identical to TRBD1. CDR3 length: 18 amino acids. Germline values: CDR1 LNHDA, CDR2 SQIVND (reference sequence). After removal of 8 bases from V and 0 bases from J, the junction contained 18 bases not matched to a gene. The full variable domain, rest sourced from reference TRBV19 and TRBJ2-7, is DGGITQSPKYLFRKEGQNVTLSCEQNLNHDAMYWYRQDPGQGLRLIYYSQIVNDFQKGDIAEGYSVSREKKESFPLTVTSAQKNPTAFYLCASPPFRDRRSPSYEQYFGPGTRLTVT.

The chain joins TRBV5-8 to TRBJ2-7; 7 nucleotides line up with TRBD2. CDR1 is SGHTS, CDR2 YDEGEE, per germline. V shed 6 bases, J shed 6 bases, and the junction held 9 bases outside the gene matches. The CDR3 consists of 13 residues. The CDR3: CASMRAGYGEQYF. In DNA form, the CDR3 reads TGTGCCAGCATGAGAGCGGGATATGGCGAGCAGTACTTC.